Below, 3 T cell receptor beta chains from the same sample are listed, as sequenced in a study of human T cells and chemical hapten exposure. Noted time point: pre-sensitization, week 0. Treatment specified: therapeutic diphenylcyclopropenone sensitization with weekly scalp DPC. TCRdb ran MiXCR on the RACE reads and lists one entry per CDR3 protein. The data hold 55,000 to 75,000 distinct CDR3 sequences, with approximately 6.7% observed a single time. The source material was whole blood, sampled in connection with sensitization to the hapten diphenylcyclopropenone (DPC). Every receptor here comes from a woman aged 25 to 39 with alopecia areata. Some clones in this sample may be carry-over from other donors' samples.

This clonotype was picked up many times. This chain uses TRBV10-3 with TRBJ2-7; possible D gene TRBD2, 5 bases. The germline V gene encodes CDR1 ENHRY and CDR2 SYGVKD. Trimming took 2 bases from V and 5 from J, leaving 16 bases between them. The CDR3 covers 15 residues. The CDR3 bases are TGTGCCATCAGTGAGCCGACCTCCGGACTTAACGAGCAGTACTTC. Its protein product is CAISEPTSGLNEQYF.

This clonotype showed up many times. The chain recombines TRBV10-3 with TRBJ2-7, with D maybe TRBD2 (6 bases). CDR1 and CDR2 (germline): ENHRY, SYGVKD. Deletions cut 2 bases from V and 0 bases from J, with 11 bases between. The CDR3 has 15 residues. Here the CDR3 reads CAISETRGSSYEQYF. The CDR3 bases are TGTGCCATCAGTGAGACACGGGGGTCCTCCTACGAGCAGTACTTC.

The chain employs TRBV6-5 and TRBJ2-4; possibly TRBD1 for D (5 bases). CDR1 MNHEY and CDR2 SVGAGI come from the germline V gene. Trimming removed 5 bases at V and 5 bases at J, with 16 bases between. CDR3 length: 15 amino acids. DNA for the CDR3: TGTGCCAGCAGTACGAGAATTGGGGCTGAAAACATTCAGTACTTC. As protein: CASSTRIGAENIQYF.